A selection of T cell receptor beta chains follows, all from one sample in a study of blood T cells in healthy people across ages. Using its own MiXCR run on the 5' RACE reads, TCRdb lists one record per CDR3 protein. Counted here are 450,000 to 700,000 distinct CDR3 sequences, roughly a quarter occurring once; the ten biggest clones make up under 20%. Sequencing was done on a sample of blood. The receptors derive from a woman in her 70s in good health. The CDR3 runs from the conserved cysteine through the conserved F or W. D genes are given only for firm matches. A row's size may be missing; if present it is once, few, many or a size class.

d_call clone_size j_call v_call cdr3_aa cdr3_nt
NA many TRBJ2-1 TRBV20-1 CSATDSYNEQFF TGCAGTGCCACTGACAGTTACAATGAGCAGTTCTTC
NA many TRBJ2-7 TRBV6-2/TRBV6-3 CASSYGGTAYEQYF TGTGCCAGCAGTTACGGTGGCACCGCCTACGAGCAGTACTTC
NA few TRBJ2-3 TRBV20-1 CSARPGGGPDTQYF TGCAGTGCCCGCCCCGGGGGTGGCCCAGATACGCAGTATTTT
NA few TRBJ1-6 TRBV20-1 CSASGYSYNSPLHF TGCAGTGCTAGTGGGTATAGTTATAATTCACCCCTCCACTTT
TRBD2 few TRBJ2-5 TRBV29-1 CSERLAEETQYF TGCAGCGAACGACTAGCGGAAGAGACCCAGTACTTC
NA NA TRBJ1-4 TRBV5-6 CASSIRPNEKLFF TGTGCCAGCAGCATCCGACCCAATGAAAAACTGTTTTTT
NA NA TRBJ2-1 TRBV29-1 CSVGLVGETSSYNEQFF TGCAGCGTTGGGCTAGTGGGGGAAACGAGCTCCTACAATGAGCAGTTCTTC
NA NA TRBJ1-1 TRBV20-1 CSARDIVGQSAFF TGCAGTGCTAGAGACATTGTGGGCCAATCTGCTTTCTTT
NA NA TRBJ2-3 TRBV6-2/TRBV6-3 CASSYSDGRDTQYF TGTGCCAGCAGTTACAGCGACGGACGAGATACGCAGTATTTT
NA NA TRBJ1-1 TRBV12-3/TRBV12-4 CASRRLTRGSTEAFF TGTGCCAGCAGACGGCTGACACGAGGGAGCACTGAAGCTTTCTTT
NA few TRBJ2-7 TRBV12-3/TRBV12-4 CASSPSPQWGKQYF TGTGCCAGCAGCCCCAGCCCCCAGTGGGGCAAGCAGTACTTC
NA NA TRBJ2-3 TRBV6-1 CASSEAAGLADTQYF TGTGCCAGCAGTGAGGCCGCGGGGTTGGCAGATACGCAGTATTTT
TRBD1 NA TRBJ1-2 TRBV5-6 CASSLPRGLGSGYTF TGTGCCAGCAGCCTACCAAGGGGGCTTGGCTCTGGCTACACCTTC
NA NA TRBJ1-4 TRBV5-1 CASSWDRDHESNEKLFF TGCGCCAGCAGCTGGGACCGGGACCACGAATCAAATGAAAAACTGTTTTTT
NA few TRBJ1-5 TRBV6-1 CASSQFTGQERHQPQHF TGTGCCAGCAGTCAATTCACAGGGCAGGAGCGCCATCAGCCCCAGCATTTT